This T cell receptor (beta chain) emerged from a study of T-cell memory formation after mild COVID-19. For the study at large: TCR clusters largely stayed donor specific.

This clonotype has just a few counts. The CDR3 runs to 14 residues. V dropped 8 bases and J dropped 7 bases, with 20 bases sitting between them. TCRdb fed the 5' RACE reads into MiXCR, producing one record per CDR3 protein. Of 300,000 to 350,000 distinct CDR3 sequences listed, approximately 13% are singletons. Sequenced sample: PBMCs or a T cell subset sorted from them (not recorded which). This clonotype originated in a man between 18 and 35 years old who had mild COVID-19 (a few samples of this study predate the infection). Cell type and time point are not known. This chain links TRBV12-3 or TRBV12-4 with TRBJ1-2; D remains unclear. DNA for the CDR3: TGTGCCAGCTCGTCTCGGGTTAGGTCTGTTGGCTACACCTTC. This translates into CASSSRVRSVGYTF.